The 9 T cell receptor beta chains presented below share a single source sample, sequenced in a study of blood T cell repertoires in COVID-19. Only in-frame clones appear in the TCRdb table, and some are missing; sequencing was by immunoSEQ multiplex PCR. The sample yields roughly 220,000 clones, roughly four fifths seen once. Sequencing input: peripheral blood. The origin of the receptors is an older woman with acute or convalescent COVID-19.

The V gene is TRBV6-5, the J gene TRBJ1-6; no definite D call. Germline CDR1 reads MNHEY; CDR2 reads SVGAGI. CDR3 length: 12 amino acids. V was cut by 7 bases and J by 11 bases, with 12 bases left in between. In DNA, the CDR3 is TGTGCCAGCACCGCTCCTGGCACACCCCTCCACTTT. It specifies CASTAPGTPLHF.

The J gene is TRBJ2-5, the V gene TRBV5-6, with unresolved D. The germline CDR1 and CDR2 sequences are SGHDT and YYEEEE. V lost 4 bases and J 1 base, leaving 14 bases between the germline ends. The CDR3 consists of 15 residues. As DNA, the CDR3 is TGTGCCAGCAGCCCTCTGCAGGTCGGCCAAGAGACCCAGTACTTC. Its translation: CASSPLQVGQETQYF.

This clone has only one observation. The gene calls are TRBV9 and TRBJ2-7, with TRBD1 identical over 9 bases. Germline CDR1 SGDLS, CDR2 YYNGEE. Trimming cost V 1 base and J 5 bases; bases outside gene matches: 4. The CDR3 is made up of 14 amino acids. CDR3 region: CASSVTGGLDEQYF. CDR3 nucleotide sequence: TGTGCCAGCAGCGTAACAGGGGGCCTAGACGAGCAGTACTTC.

In its sample, this clone was seen once. The rearrangement joins TRBV10-2 to TRBJ2-2; perhaps TRBD1 as D (5 bases). Germline V lookup: CDR1 WSHSY, CDR2 SAAADI. V was shortened by 2 bases and J by 2 bases, with 12 bases between the two germline ends. The CDR3 length is 16 residues. CDR3 coding DNA: TGCGCCAGCAGTGAGCTTTCAGGGTTAAACACCGGGGAGCTGTTTTTT. This translates into CASSELSGLNTGELFF.

This chain links TRBV7-2 with TRBJ2-1; 8 bases agree with TRBD1. The germline gives CDR1 SGHTA, CDR2 FQGNSA. The J segment lost 12 bases and the V segment lost 5 bases, leaving 9 bases of the junction unmatched. This CDR3 is built from 13 residues. CDR3 residues: CASSRPGTGVQFF. DNA of the CDR3: TGTGCCAGCAGCCGTCCCGGGACAGGTGTGCAGTTCTTC.

This clone was observed a few times. This sequence joins TRBV25-1 and TRBJ1-2, with D hard to call. Germline V gene sequence: CDR1 MGHDK, CDR2 SYGVNS. The CDR3 runs to 12 residues. Trimming took 3 bases from V and 7 from J, leaving 9 bases between them. The CDR3 region has the DNA TGTGCCAGCAGTGATGAGGTTCGTGGCTACACCTTC. Translating gives CASSDEVRGYTF.

This clone was detected once. The V and J genes are TRBV30 and TRBJ1-5; D not certain. From germline, CDR1 is GTSNPN and CDR2 SVGIG (reference sequence). The CDR3 runs 14 residues. With 0 bases removed from V and 2 bases from J, the gap between germline ends came to 8 bases. Here the CDR3 DNA reads TGTGCCTGGAGTGTACGGGGTGGCAATCAGCCCCAGCATTTT. Amino acid sequence: CAWSVRGGNQPQHF.

This clone was seen a few times. The gene calls are TRBV5-4 and TRBJ1-6, with 9 bases lining up with TRBD1. The CDR3 is 17 amino acids. The germline V gene encodes CDR1 SGHNT and CDR2 YYREEE (reference sequence). With V trimmed by 4 bases and J by 0 bases, 5 bases remained unmatched. CDR3 sequence: CASSEDRGGSYNSPLHF. The CDR3 bases are TGTGCCAGCAGCGAGGACAGGGGCGGCTCCTATAATTCACCCCTCCACTTT. Full variable domain (rest looked up from reference TRBV5-4 and TRBJ1-6): ETGVTQSPTHLIKTRGQQVTLRCSSQSGHNTVSWYQQALGQGPQFIFQYYREEENGRGNFPPRFSGLQFPNYSSELNVNALELDDSALYLCASSEDRGGSYNSPLHFGNGTRLTVT.

V gene TRBV19 combines with J gene TRBJ1-2; 8 nucleotides agree with TRBD1. After removal of 6 bases from V and 2 bases from J, the junction contained 20 bases not matched to a gene. Germline-derived CDR1 and CDR2 are LNHDA and SQIVND (reference sequence). CDR3 size: 19 residues. The CDR3 DNA reads TGTGCCAGTAGGAACCGCCTGACGGGACAGGCGGATCCCAACTATGGCTACACCTTC. Translation gives CASRNRLTGQADPNYGYTF. Together with reference TRBV19 and TRBJ1-2, the CDR3 gives the full variable domain: DGGITQSPKYLFRKEGQNVTLSCEQNLNHDAMYWYRQDPGQGLRLIYYSQIVNDFQKGDIAEGYSVSREKKESFPLTVTSAQKNPTAFYLCASRNRLTGQADPNYGYTFGSGTRLTVV.